Presented here are 10 T cell receptor beta chains from one specimen sequenced in a study of T cells in Graves' hyperthyroidism and ophthalmopathy. From RNA transcripts, TCR beta CDR3 regions were amplified. A first-round RT-PCR of the TCR CDR3 used the HTBI primer set. TCRdb reprocessed the multiplex PCR reads via MiXCR and lists one record per CDR3 protein. Of 500,000 to 600,000 distinct CDR3 sequences listed, around 45% are singletons. The specimen sequenced was peripheral blood or thyroid tissue (not recorded which). These receptor sequences come from an adult woman with Graves' disease, either hyperthyroidism or ophthalmopathy (not recorded which).

Note on this clonotype: The conserved final phenylalanine or tryptophan is absent from the CDR3, which likely points to a read error. It is unclear where the CDR3 begins or ends on the DNA, so no DNA is shown, and the CDR3 is as TCRdb lists it. The chain has TRBV2 and TRBJ2-7; the D segment call TRBD1 is taken from the table without a DNA check. Germline V gives CDR1 SNHLY, CDR2 FYNNEI. The CDR3 is 8 amino acids in total, end residues counted. This CDR3 reads CASSVEDR.

The chain couples TRBV20-1 to TRBJ2-5; possibly TRBD2 for D (5 bases). Deletions cut 3 bases from V and 5 bases from J, with 7 bases between. CDR1 is DFQATT and CDR2 is SNEGSKA in the germline V gene (reference sequence). This CDR3 has 11 residues. The CDR3 reads CSARSGETQYF. CDR3 bases: TGCAGTGCTAGGAGCGGTGAGACCCAGTACTTC.

This clonotype has at least ten counts. The rearrangement joins TRBV20-1 to TRBJ1-1; no definite D call. CDR1 and CDR2 (germline): DFQATT, SNEGSKA (reference sequence). The V and J ends lost 6 bases and 7 bases respectively, with 15 bases between them. The length of the CDR3 is 12 residues. CDR3 nucleotide sequence: TGCAGTGCCCCTCGTTCGGGATATGAAGCTTTCTTT. This encodes CSAPRSGYEAFF.

Of note for this clonotype: A much more abundant neighbour one base away suggests this may be a read error. The rearrangement links TRBV5-1 to TRBJ1-3; D call uncertain. Looked up from germline, CDR1 is SGHRS and CDR2 is YFSETQ. This CDR3 has 14 residues. Here the CDR3 reads CAGSPSTSGNTIYF. The CDR3, as DNA: TGCGCCGGCAGCCCCTCCACCTCTGGAAACACCATATATTTT.

The chain combines TRBV7-2 with TRBJ1-2, with D maybe TRBD1 (5 bases). Germline V CDR1 and CDR2: SGHTA, FQGNSA. The CDR3 is 12 amino acids. Trimming took 5 bases from V and 10 from J, leaving 14 bases between them. CDR3 DNA sequence: TGTGCCAGCAGCCCGGCAGGGATGGACTACACCTTC. The encoded protein is CASSPAGMDYTF.

The genes are TRBV7-3 and TRBJ1-1; D is unclear. The V end lost 5 bases, the J end lost 4 bases, and 14 bases lay between the germline ends. The CDR3 runs to 14 residues. Germline V gene sequence: CDR1 SGHTA, CDR2 FQGTGA. The CDR3: CASSTATPGTEAFF. The CDR3 bases are TGTGCCAGCAGCACCGCGACACCAGGCACTGAAGCTTTCTTT.

This clonotype was found many times. V gene TRBV20-1 combines with J gene TRBJ1-4; D is unresolved. CDR3 size: 16 residues. Germline V gives CDR1 DFQATT, CDR2 SNEGSKA (reference sequence). V was shortened by 1 base and J by 6 bases, with 18 bases between the two germline ends. The CDR3 is CSARVRIGGWDEKLFF. The CDR3 nucleotides are TGCAGTGCTAGAGTGCGGATCGGAGGTTGGGATGAAAAACTGTTTTTT.

This clonotype has a handful of counts. This chain joins TRBV19 and TRBJ1-1; D perhaps matches TRBD1 (5 bases). Germline assignment: CDR1 LNHDA and CDR2 SQIVND (reference sequence). CDR3 length equals 13 residues. V lost 5 bases and J 5 bases, leaving 12 bases between the germline ends. The CDR3 DNA reads as TGTGCCAGTAGTCCACTTCGACAGACTGAAGCTTTCTTT. Translated, it gives CASSPLRQTEAFF.

The DNA of the CDR3 is TGCAGTGCTACGTGGACTAGCGGATACAATGAGCAGTTCTTC. Amino acids: CSATWTSGYNEQFF. This chain connects TRBV20-1 to TRBJ2-1; 10 bases line up with TRBD2. CDR1 is DFQATT and CDR2 is SNEGSKA in the germline V gene (reference sequence). V dropped 4 bases and J dropped 4; count of bases not matched to a gene: 4. CDR3 size: 14 residues.

This rearrangement joins TRBV28 to TRBJ1-4, with D uncertain. Between the trimmed V and J ends, which lost 1 base and 8 bases, there was a span of 14 bases. The CDR3 length is 15 residues. Germline-derived CDR1 and CDR2 are MDHEN and SYDVKM. CDR3: CASSLSRGVGEKLFF. DNA for the CDR3: TGTGCCAGCAGTTTATCGCGGGGAGTAGGAGAAAAACTGTTTTTT.